The rows below give T cell receptor beta chains drawn from one sample of a study of blood T cells in healthy people across ages. A single record per CDR3 protein comes from TCRdb applying MiXCR to the 5' RACE reads. The sample shows about 1.7 million distinct CDR3 sequences, 25% to 30% of them seen only once. The sequenced material came from blood. The receptors originated from a woman aged 25 to 39 in good health. Both conserved end residues are part of each CDR3. A D gene is named only where the DNA matches it firmly. Clone size is shown for a subset of rows, as once, few, many or a class of expanded clone.

d_call: .
v_call: TRBV7-2
j_call: TRBJ1-2
clone_size: .
cdr3_aa: CASSLAQGTYGYTF
cdr3_nt: TGTGCCAGCAGCTTAGCACAGGGAACCTATGGCTACACCTTC

d_call: TRBD2
v_call: TRBV19
j_call: TRBJ2-7
clone_size: .
cdr3_aa: CASSIPLAGAHEQYF
cdr3_nt: TGTGCCAGTAGTATCCCCCTAGCGGGAGCCCACGAGCAGTACTTC

d_call: .
v_call: TRBV18
j_call: TRBJ2-5
clone_size: .
cdr3_aa: CASSALLGAGETQYF
cdr3_nt: TGTGCCAGCTCAGCTCTACTAGGGGCTGGAGAGACCCAGTACTTC

d_call: .
v_call: TRBV7-2
j_call: TRBJ2-1
clone_size: many
cdr3_aa: CASSLHKAGSYNEQFF
cdr3_nt: TGTGCCAGCAGCTTACACAAGGCGGGGTCCTACAATGAGCAGTTCTTC

d_call: .
v_call: TRBV28
j_call: TRBJ1-5
clone_size: .
cdr3_aa: CATRYSNQPQHF
cdr3_nt: TGTGCCACCCGGTATAGCAATCAGCCCCAGCATTTT

d_call: .
v_call: TRBV12-3/TRBV12-4
j_call: TRBJ2-1
clone_size: .
cdr3_aa: CASSLGLYYEQFF
cdr3_nt: TGTGCCAGCAGTTTGGGGCTCTACTATGAGCAGTTCTTC

d_call: TRBD2
v_call: TRBV30
j_call: TRBJ2-1
clone_size: .
cdr3_aa: CAWSVPAGGRNEQFF
cdr3_nt: TGTGCCTGGAGTGTACCCGCGGGGGGCCGGAATGAGCAGTTCTTC

d_call: .
v_call: TRBV6-5
j_call: TRBJ2-7
clone_size: few
cdr3_aa: CASSYAASTLHEQYF
cdr3_nt: TGTGCCAGCAGTTACGCGGCCTCTACGTTGCACGAGCAGTACTTC

d_call: TRBD1
v_call: TRBV28
j_call: TRBJ1-5
clone_size: few
cdr3_aa: CASSLKTPGQTSNQPQHF
cdr3_nt: TGTGCCAGCAGTTTAAAAACCCCGGGACAGACGAGCAATCAGCCCCAGCATTTT

d_call: TRBD2
v_call: TRBV7-9
j_call: TRBJ2-3
clone_size: .
cdr3_aa: CASSHRTSGIRFADTQYF
cdr3_nt: TGTGCCAGCAGCCATCGGACTAGCGGGATACGTTTCGCAGATACGCAGTATTTT

d_call: .
v_call: TRBV5-1
j_call: TRBJ2-1
clone_size: few
cdr3_aa: CASSGGTHARISYNEQFF
cdr3_nt: TGCGCCAGCAGCGGCGGGACCCACGCTAGAATCTCCTACAATGAGCAGTTCTTC

d_call: .
v_call: TRBV7-6
j_call: TRBJ1-1
clone_size: .
cdr3_aa: CASSPEAASEAFF
cdr3_nt: TGTGCCAGCAGCCCAGAGGCGGCTTCTGAAGCTTTCTTT

d_call: TRBD1
v_call: TRBV7-9
j_call: TRBJ2-7
clone_size: many
cdr3_aa: CASSLGDRQYF
cdr3_nt: TGTGCCAGCAGCTTAGGGGACAGGCAGTACTTC

d_call: TRBD2
v_call: TRBV4-2
j_call: TRBJ2-3
clone_size: many
cdr3_aa: CASSQSLATSTDTQYF
cdr3_nt: TGTGCCAGCAGCCAGTCACTAGCGACTAGCACAGATACGCAGTATTTT